A single T cell receptor beta chain is shown here with its context. What it binds is not known. The sample comes from a study of Ad26.COV2.S vaccination and SARS-CoV-2 variants. Across the whole study: Within the COV1001 Ad26.COV2.S trial arm, the donor was enrolled. Into the muscle, Ad26.COV2.S was dosed once or twice, 56 days apart. Whole-study findings and limits: People who got the vaccine had more spike-specific TCR breadth than people who got placebo.

Noted treatment: 15 to 20 received Ad26.COV2.S at low or high dose, single or two shots; several received placebo; per-sample allocation not given. Following the first vaccine or placebo injection, samples were taken on day 63. Germline CDR1 reads LNHDA; CDR2 reads SQIVND (reference sequence). The CDR3 length is 16 residues. Trimming took off 4 bases at V and 1 base at J, with 13 bases between the two ends. Clones were read by immunoSEQ multiplex PCR, and TCRdb kept only the in-frame ones, dropping some. The data contain about 350,000 clones, around 90% of them singletons. This specimen consisted of peripheral blood, obtained in a trial of Ad26.COV2.S vaccine versus placebo. The chain combines TRBV19 with TRBJ2-2; tentatively, D is TRBD2 (6 bases). The origin of this receptor is a person between 18 and 65 years old who received the Ad26.COV2.S COVID-19 vaccine or a placebo. The CDR3 loop is CASSKGLYKNTGELFF. Written as DNA, the CDR3 is TGTGCCAGTAGTAAGGGACTGTATAAGAACACCGGGGAGCTGTTTTTT.